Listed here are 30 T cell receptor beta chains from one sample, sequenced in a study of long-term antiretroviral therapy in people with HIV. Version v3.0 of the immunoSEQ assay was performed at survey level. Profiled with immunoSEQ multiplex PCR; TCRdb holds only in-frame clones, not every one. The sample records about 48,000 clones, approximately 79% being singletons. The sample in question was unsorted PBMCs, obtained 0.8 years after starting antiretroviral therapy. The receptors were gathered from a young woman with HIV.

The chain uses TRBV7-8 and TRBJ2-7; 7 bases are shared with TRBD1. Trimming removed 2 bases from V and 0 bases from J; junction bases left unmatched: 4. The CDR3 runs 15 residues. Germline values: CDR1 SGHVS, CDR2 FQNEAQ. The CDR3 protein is CASSLMDRNSYEQYF. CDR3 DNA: TGTGCCAGCAGCTTAATGGACAGGAACTCCTACGAGCAGTACTTC.

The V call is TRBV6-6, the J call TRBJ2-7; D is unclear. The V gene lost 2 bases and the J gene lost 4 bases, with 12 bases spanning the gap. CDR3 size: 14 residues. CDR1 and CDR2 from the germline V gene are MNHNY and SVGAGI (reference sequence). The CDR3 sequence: CASSYPNFYYEQYF. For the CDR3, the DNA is TGTGCCAGCAGTTACCCTAACTTTTATTACGAGCAGTACTTC.

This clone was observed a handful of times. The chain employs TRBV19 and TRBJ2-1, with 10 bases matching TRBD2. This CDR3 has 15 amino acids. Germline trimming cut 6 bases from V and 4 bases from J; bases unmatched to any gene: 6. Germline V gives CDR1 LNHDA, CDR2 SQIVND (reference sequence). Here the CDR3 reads CASSQTSGQYNEQFF. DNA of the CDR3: TGTGCCAGTAGCCAGACTAGCGGGCAATACAATGAGCAGTTCTTC.

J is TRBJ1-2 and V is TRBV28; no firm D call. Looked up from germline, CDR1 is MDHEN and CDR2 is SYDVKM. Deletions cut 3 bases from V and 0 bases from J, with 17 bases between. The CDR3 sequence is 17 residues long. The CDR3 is CASSFLDRAFTNYGYTF. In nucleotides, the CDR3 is TGTGCCAGCAGTTTCCTTGATCGGGCGTTTACTAACTATGGCTACACCTTC.

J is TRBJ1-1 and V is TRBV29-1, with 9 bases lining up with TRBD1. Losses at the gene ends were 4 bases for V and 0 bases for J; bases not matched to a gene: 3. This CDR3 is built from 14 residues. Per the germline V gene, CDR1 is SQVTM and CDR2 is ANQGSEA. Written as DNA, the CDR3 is TGCAGCGTTGGGACAGGGGACATGAACACTGAAGCTTTCTTT. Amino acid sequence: CSVGTGDMNTEAFF.

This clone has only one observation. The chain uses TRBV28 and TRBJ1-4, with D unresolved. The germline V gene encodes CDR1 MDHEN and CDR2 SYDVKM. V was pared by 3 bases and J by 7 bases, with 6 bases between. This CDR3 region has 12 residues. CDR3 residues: CASSFTVEKLFF. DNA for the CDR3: TGTGCCAGCAGTTTTACCGTTGAAAAACTGTTTTTT.

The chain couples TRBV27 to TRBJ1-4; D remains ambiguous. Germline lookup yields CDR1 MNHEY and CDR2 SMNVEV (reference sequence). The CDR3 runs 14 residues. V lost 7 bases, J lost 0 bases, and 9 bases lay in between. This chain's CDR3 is CASIQQSTNEKLFF. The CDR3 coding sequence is TGTGCCAGCATTCAACAGTCAACTAATGAAAAACTGTTTTTT.

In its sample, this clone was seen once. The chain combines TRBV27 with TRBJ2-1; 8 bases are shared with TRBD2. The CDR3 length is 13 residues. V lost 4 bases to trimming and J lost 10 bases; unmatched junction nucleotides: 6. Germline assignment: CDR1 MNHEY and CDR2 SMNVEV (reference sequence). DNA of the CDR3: TGTGCCAGCAGTTCTAGCGGGTTAGGGGAGCAGTTCTTC. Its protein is CASSSSGLGEQFF.

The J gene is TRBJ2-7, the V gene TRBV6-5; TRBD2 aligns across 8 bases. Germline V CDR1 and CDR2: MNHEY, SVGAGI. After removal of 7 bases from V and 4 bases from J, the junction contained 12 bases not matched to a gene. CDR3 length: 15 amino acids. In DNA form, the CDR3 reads TGTGCCAGCACCCCCCGGGGGGGGTCGGGGTACGAGCAGTACTTC. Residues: CASTPRGGSGYEQYF.

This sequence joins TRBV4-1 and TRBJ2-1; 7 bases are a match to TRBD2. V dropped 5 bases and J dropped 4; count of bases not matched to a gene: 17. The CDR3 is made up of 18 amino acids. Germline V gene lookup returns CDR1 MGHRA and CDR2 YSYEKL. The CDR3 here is CASSGDRGTTYSYNEQFF. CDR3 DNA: TGCGCCAGCAGCGGAGATCGCGGGACTACATATTCTTACAATGAGCAGTTCTTC.

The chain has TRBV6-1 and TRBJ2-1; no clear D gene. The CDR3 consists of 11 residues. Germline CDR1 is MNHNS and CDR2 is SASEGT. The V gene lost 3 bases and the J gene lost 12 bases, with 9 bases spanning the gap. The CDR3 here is CASSDPLVQFF. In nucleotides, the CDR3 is TGTGCCAGCAGTGATCCCCTAGTGCAGTTCTTC.

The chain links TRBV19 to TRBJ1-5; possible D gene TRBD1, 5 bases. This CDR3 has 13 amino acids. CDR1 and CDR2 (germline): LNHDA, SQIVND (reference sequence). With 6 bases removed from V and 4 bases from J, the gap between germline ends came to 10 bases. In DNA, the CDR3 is TGTGCCAGTAGGGATGGGGGTAATCAGCCCCAGCATTTT. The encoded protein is CASRDGGNQPQHF.

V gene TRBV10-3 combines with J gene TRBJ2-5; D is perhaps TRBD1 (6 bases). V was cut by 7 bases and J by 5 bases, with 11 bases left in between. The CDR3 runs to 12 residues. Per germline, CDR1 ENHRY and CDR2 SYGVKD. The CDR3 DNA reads TGTGCCATCACCCAGGGGTGGGAGACCCAGTACTTC. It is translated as CAITQGWETQYF.

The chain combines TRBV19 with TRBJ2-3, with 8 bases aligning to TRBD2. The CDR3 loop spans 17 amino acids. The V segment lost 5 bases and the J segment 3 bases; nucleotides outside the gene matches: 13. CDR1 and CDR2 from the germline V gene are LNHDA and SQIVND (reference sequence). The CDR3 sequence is CASSPRQTSEITDTQYF. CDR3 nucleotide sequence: TGTGCCAGTAGTCCCAGGCAGACTAGCGAGATTACAGATACGCAGTATTTT. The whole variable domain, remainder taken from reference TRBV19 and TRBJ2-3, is DGGITQSPKYLFRKEGQNVTLSCEQNLNHDAMYWYRQDPGQGLRLIYYSQIVNDFQKGDIAEGYSVSREKKESFPLTVTSAQKNPTAFYLCASSPRQTSEITDTQYFGPGTRLTVL.

Here the CDR3 DNA reads TGTGCCAGCCATAGGTGGAGCGCGGGGACCACAGATACGCAGTATTTT. This sequence encodes CASHRWSAGTTDTQYF. The rearrangement links TRBV27 to TRBJ2-3; TRBD2 is a possible D gene (6 bases). V lost 8 bases and J 2 bases, leaving 20 bases between the germline ends. CDR1 MNHEY and CDR2 SMNVEV come from the germline V gene (reference sequence). The CDR3 is 16 amino acids.

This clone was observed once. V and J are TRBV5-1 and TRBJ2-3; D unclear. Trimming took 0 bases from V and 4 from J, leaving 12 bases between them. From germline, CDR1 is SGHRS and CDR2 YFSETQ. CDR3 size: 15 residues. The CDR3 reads CASSLETPGADTQYF. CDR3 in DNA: TGCGCCAGCAGCTTGGAAACTCCCGGAGCAGATACGCAGTATTTT.

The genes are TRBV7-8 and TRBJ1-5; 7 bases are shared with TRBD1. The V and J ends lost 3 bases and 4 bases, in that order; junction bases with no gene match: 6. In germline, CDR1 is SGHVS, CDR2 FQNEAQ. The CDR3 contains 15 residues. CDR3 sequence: CASSFDPGQNQPQHF. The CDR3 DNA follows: TGTGCCAGCAGCTTTGATCCGGGACAGAATCAGCCCCAGCATTTT.

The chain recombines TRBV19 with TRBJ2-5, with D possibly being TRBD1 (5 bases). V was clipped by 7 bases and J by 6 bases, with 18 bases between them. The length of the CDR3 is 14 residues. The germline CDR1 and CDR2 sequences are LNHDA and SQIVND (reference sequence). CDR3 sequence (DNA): TGTGCCAGTACTCCAGGGCAAAATTGGAAGACCCAGTACTTC. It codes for CASTPGQNWKTQYF.

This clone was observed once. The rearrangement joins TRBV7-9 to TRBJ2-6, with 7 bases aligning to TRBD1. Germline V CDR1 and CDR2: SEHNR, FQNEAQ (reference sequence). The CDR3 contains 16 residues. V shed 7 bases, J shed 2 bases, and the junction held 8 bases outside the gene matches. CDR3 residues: CASTIGQAPGANVLTF. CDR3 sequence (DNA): TGTGCCAGCACCATTGGACAGGCGCCTGGGGCCAACGTCCTGACTTTC.

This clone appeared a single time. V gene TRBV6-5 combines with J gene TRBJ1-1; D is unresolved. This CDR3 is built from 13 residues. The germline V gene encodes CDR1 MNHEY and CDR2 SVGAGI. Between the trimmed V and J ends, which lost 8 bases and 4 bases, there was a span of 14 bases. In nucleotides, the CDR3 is TGTGCCAGCCGTCCCGGCTTGGGCACTGAAGCTTTCTTT. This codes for CASRPGLGTEAFF.

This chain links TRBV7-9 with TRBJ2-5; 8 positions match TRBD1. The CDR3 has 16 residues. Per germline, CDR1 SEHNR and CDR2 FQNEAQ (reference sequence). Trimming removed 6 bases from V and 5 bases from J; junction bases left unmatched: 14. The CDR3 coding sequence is TGTGCCAGCAGAGGGGGACAGGTCTCTGAGGGGGAGACCCAGTACTTC. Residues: CASRGGQVSEGETQYF.

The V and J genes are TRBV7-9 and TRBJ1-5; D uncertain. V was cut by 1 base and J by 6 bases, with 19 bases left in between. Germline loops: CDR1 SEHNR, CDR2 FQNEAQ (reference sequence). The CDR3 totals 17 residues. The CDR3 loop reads CASSLGPRHSAGQPQHF. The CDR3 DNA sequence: TGTGCCAGCAGCTTAGGGCCCAGACACTCAGCGGGTCAGCCCCAGCATTTT.

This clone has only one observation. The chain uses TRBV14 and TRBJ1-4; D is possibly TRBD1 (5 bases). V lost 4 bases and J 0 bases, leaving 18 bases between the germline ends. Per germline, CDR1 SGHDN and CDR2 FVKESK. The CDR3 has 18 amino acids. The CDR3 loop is CASSLRTGLGATNEKLFF. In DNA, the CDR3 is TGTGCCAGCAGCCTCCGCACAGGTTTGGGCGCAACTAATGAAAAACTGTTTTTT. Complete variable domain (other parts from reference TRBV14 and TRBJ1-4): EAGVTQFPSHSVIEKGQTVTLRCDPISGHDNLYWYRRVMGKEIKFLLHFVKESKQDESGMPNNRFLAERTGGTYSTLKVQPAELEDSGVYFCASSLRTGLGATNEKLFFGSGTQLSVL.

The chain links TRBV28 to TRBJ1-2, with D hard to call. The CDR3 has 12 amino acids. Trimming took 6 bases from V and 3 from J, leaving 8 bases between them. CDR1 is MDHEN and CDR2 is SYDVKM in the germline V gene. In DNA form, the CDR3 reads TGTGCCAGCAGCCCCTTGCACTATGGCTACACCTTC. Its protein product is CASSPLHYGYTF.

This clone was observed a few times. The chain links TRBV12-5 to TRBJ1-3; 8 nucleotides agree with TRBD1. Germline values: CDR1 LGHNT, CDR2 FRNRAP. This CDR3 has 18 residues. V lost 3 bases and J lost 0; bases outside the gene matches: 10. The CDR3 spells CASGFALSGGFSGNTIYF. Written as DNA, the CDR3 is TGTGCTAGTGGTTTCGCCCTATCAGGGGGCTTCTCTGGAAACACCATATATTTT.

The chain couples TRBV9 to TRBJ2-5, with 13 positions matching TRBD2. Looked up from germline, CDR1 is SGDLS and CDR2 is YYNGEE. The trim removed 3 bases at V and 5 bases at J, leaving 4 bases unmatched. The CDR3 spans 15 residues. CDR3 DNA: TGTGCCAGCAGCGGATTGACTAGCGGGAGGGAGACCCAGTACTTC. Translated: CASSGLTSGRETQYF.

The CDR3 loop reads CASSDWGGTYQETQYF. In nucleotides, the CDR3 is TGCGCCAGCAGTGATTGGGGCGGGACGTACCAAGAGACCCAGTACTTC. V usage is TRBV10-2 and J usage is TRBJ2-5; D may be TRBD2 (6 bases). Trimming pared 3 bases from V and 0 bases from J, leaving 14 bases between. Germline V gene lookup returns CDR1 WSHSY and CDR2 SAAADI. This CDR3 has 16 amino acids.

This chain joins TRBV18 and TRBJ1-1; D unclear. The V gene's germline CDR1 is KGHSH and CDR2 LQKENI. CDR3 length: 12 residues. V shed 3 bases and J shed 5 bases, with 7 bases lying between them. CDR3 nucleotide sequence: TGTGCCAGCTCACCCTTAGAAACTGAAGCTTTCTTT. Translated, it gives CASSPLETEAFF.

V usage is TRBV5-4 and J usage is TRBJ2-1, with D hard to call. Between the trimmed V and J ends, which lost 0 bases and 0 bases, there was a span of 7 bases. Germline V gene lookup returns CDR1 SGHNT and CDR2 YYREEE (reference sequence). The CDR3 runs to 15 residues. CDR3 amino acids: CASSLDGISYNEQFF. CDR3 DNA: TGTGCCAGCAGCTTGGACGGAATCTCCTACAATGAGCAGTTCTTC.

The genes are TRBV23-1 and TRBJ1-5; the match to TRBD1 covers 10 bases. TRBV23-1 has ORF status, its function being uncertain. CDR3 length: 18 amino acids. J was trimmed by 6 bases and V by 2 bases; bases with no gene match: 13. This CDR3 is CASSQLHPRQGAIQPQHF. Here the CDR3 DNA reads TGCGCCAGCAGTCAACTTCACCCCCGACAGGGGGCAATTCAGCCCCAGCATTTT.